This paragraph covers one TCR beta chain sequence. The J segment lost 1 base and the V segment lost 7 bases, leaving 9 bases of the junction unmatched. Germline V CDR1 and CDR2: MNHNY, SVGAGI (reference sequence). CDR3 size: 15 residues. The isolated RNA, all of it, was reverse transcribed, so expressed TCRB transcripts were what got sequenced. Profiled with immunoSEQ multiplex PCR; TCRdb holds only in-frame clones, not every one. The table lists 250,000 to 350,000 clones, about 14% of them singletons. These data are taken from a study of beta chain features in type 1 diabetes. This sequence joins TRBV6-6 and TRBJ2-5; the match to TRBD1 covers 7 bases. Source material: central memory CD4+ T cells from blood. The receptor was derived from a man under 40 in good health. This chain's CDR3 is CASNWYRDSQETQYF. The CDR3 bases are TGTGCCAGCAATTGGTACCGGGACAGCCAAGAGACCCAGTACTTC.